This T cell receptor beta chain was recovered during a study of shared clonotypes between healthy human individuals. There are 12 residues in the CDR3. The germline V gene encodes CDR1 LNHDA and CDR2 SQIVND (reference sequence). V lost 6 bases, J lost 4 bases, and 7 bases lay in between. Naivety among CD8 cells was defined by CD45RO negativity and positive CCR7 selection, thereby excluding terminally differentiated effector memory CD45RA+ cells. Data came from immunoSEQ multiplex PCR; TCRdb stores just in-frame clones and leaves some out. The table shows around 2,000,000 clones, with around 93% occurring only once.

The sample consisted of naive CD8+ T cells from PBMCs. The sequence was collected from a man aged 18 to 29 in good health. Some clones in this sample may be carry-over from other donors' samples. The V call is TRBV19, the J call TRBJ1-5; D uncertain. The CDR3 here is CASRIFNQPQHF. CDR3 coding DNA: TGTGCCAGTAGGATTTTTAATCAGCCCCAGCATTTT.